What follows are 27 T cell receptor beta chains derived from one specimen sequenced in a study of blood T cell repertoires in COVID-19. Assay used: immunoSEQ multiplex PCR; TCRdb lists only in-frame clones, some missing. The sample holds some 150,000 clones, about 86% seen once. The sample taken for sequencing was PBMCs or T cells enriched from blood (not recorded which). Source of these receptors: a woman in her 50s in a cohort exposed to, infected with or recovered from COVID-19 (not recorded which).

V is TRBV30 and J is TRBJ1-5; a weak D match, TRBD1 (5 bases). Trimming took 1 base from V and 6 from J, leaving 10 bases between them. The CDR3 contains 13 residues. The germline CDR1 and CDR2 sequences are GTSNPN and SVGIG (reference sequence). DNA of the CDR3: TGTGCCTGGAGTGAAATTAGGGGTCAGCCCCAGCATTTT. This sequence encodes CAWSEIRGQPQHF.

The gene calls are TRBV19 and TRBJ1-2, with D tentatively TRBD1 (5 bases). Trimming took off 3 bases at V and 1 base at J, with 12 bases between the two ends. Germline CDR1 and CDR2: LNHDA and SQIVND (reference sequence). This CDR3 contains 15 residues. The chain's CDR3 is CASSISGPDNYGYTF. For the CDR3, the DNA is TGTGCCAGTAGTATTTCAGGGCCAGATAACTATGGCTACACCTTC.

The rearrangement links TRBV7-5 to TRBJ1-3. TRBV7-5 is a documented pseudogene. The CDR3 spans 15 residues. The CDR3 nucleotides read TGTGCCAGAAGCTTATCCCGAGTAACTGGAAACACCATATATTTT. Protein sequence: CARSLSRVTGNTIYF.

The V call is TRBV19, the J call TRBJ2-1; TRBD2 matches 10 bases. Germline V gives CDR1 LNHDA, CDR2 SQIVND (reference sequence). Trimming removed 4 bases from V and 4 bases from J; junction bases left unmatched: 7. CDR3 size: 16 residues. The CDR3 here is CASSTAAGGIYNEQFF. The CDR3, as DNA: TGTGCCAGTAGTACCGCAGCGGGAGGGATATACAATGAGCAGTTCTTC. The full variable domain, completed using reference TRBV19 and TRBJ2-1, is DGGITQSPKYLFRKEGQNVTLSCEQNLNHDAMYWYRQDPGQGLRLIYYSQIVNDFQKGDIAEGYSVSREKKESFPLTVTSAQKNPTAFYLCASSTAAGGIYNEQFFGPGTRLTVL.

The chain recombines TRBV29-1 with TRBJ1-3; 8 bases align to TRBD1. Germline loops: CDR1 SQVTM, CDR2 ANQGSEA. Losses at the gene ends were 7 bases for V and 1 base for J; bases not matched to a gene: 15. The CDR3 is 17 amino acids. The CDR3 region is CSAAATGAPNSGNTIYF. The DNA of the CDR3 is TGCAGCGCTGCGGCGACAGGGGCACCAAATTCTGGAAACACCATATATTTT.

The sample holds a few counts of this clone. The rearrangement uses TRBV9 and TRBJ2-3, with 7 bases aligning to TRBD1. Germline V gives CDR1 SGDLS, CDR2 YYNGEE. The CDR3 sequence is 14 residues long. Germline trimming cut 3 bases from V and 5 bases from J; bases unmatched to any gene: 6. The CDR3 sequence is CASSARQGGDTQYF. CDR3 nucleotide sequence: TGTGCCAGCAGCGCCCGACAGGGTGGAGATACGCAGTATTTT. Supplemented by reference TRBV9 and TRBJ2-3, the full variable domain reads DSGVTQTPKHLITATGQRVTLRCSPRSGDLSVYWYQQSLDQGLQFLIQYYNGEERAKGNILERFSAQQFPDLHSELNLSSLELGDSALYFCASSARQGGDTQYFGPGTRLTVL.

The rearrangement uses TRBV25-1 and TRBJ1-1; TRBD1 might be the D (5 bases). The CDR3 length is 13 residues. The V gene lost 6 bases and the J gene lost 1 base, with 9 bases spanning the gap. Looked up from germline, CDR1 is MGHDK and CDR2 is SYGVNS. CDR3 amino acids: CASRNDRNTEAFF. The CDR3 DNA reads TGTGCCAGCAGAAATGACAGGAACACTGAAGCTTTCTTT.

This clone was seen a single time. This chain connects TRBV18 to TRBJ2-1, with TRBD2 matching over 9 bases. V trimming: 4 bases; J trimming: 10 bases; junction bases outside the gene matches: 14. The CDR3 extends over 16 amino acids. The germline gives CDR1 KGHSH, CDR2 LQKENI. CDR3 region: CASSRDSGGTTGEQFF. CDR3 nucleotides: TGTGCCAGCTCACGAGATAGCGGGGGTACCACGGGAGAGCAGTTCTTC.

The V and J genes are TRBV30 and TRBJ1-6, with D maybe TRBD1 (6 bases). V lost 1 base to trimming and J lost 9 bases, with 16 bases between them. The CDR3 spans 15 residues. Germline V gives CDR1 GTSNPN, CDR2 SVGIG (reference sequence). In DNA, the CDR3 is TGTGCCTGGAGTGAAGGACAGTTGGGTGGTTCACCCCTCCACTTT. Encoded protein: CAWSEGQLGGSPLHF.

The V and J genes are TRBV11-2 and TRBJ2-7; D is uncertain. CDR1 is SGHAT and CDR2 is FQNNGV in the germline V gene. CDR3 length: 16 residues. Trimming took 1 base from V and 2 from J, leaving 15 bases between them. The CDR3 bases are TGTGCCAGCAGCTTAGTGAGCCAGGTCTTAACCTACGAGCAGTACTTC. Translating gives CASSLVSQVLTYEQYF.

This clone was found a few times. This chain links TRBV12-5 with TRBJ1-2, with D maybe TRBD1 (6 bases). This CDR3 contains 17 residues. V lost 2 bases and J lost 6, with 22 bases in between. Germline CDR1 reads LGHNT; CDR2 reads FRNRAP. CDR3 amino acids: CASGLYPRAAGADGYTF. Written as DNA, the CDR3 is TGTGCTAGTGGTTTGTACCCCCGGGCCGCAGGGGCGGATGGCTACACCTTC.

The chain is built from TRBV27 and TRBJ2-5; 8 bases are shared with TRBD1. V lost 2 bases to trimming and J lost 5 bases; unmatched junction nucleotides: 10. Per the germline V gene, CDR1 is MNHEY and CDR2 is SMNVEV (reference sequence). The CDR3 has 16 amino acids. The CDR3 reads CASSLGQGAKRETQYF. For the CDR3, the DNA is TGTGCCAGCAGTTTAGGACAGGGAGCCAAACGGGAGACCCAGTACTTC.

This clone was counted only a few times. V and J are TRBV2 and TRBJ2-7; 8 bases align to TRBD2. J gave up 7 bases and V 4 bases, and 21 bases lay outside the gene matches. Germline V lookup: CDR1 SNHLY, CDR2 FYNNEI. This CDR3 comprises 18 residues. CDR3 nucleotides: TGTGCCAGCAGTGCTGGGATACCGGGGGGGGCCATGCGTGTAGAGCAGTACTTC. Its translation is CASSAGIPGGAMRVEQYF.

In DNA, the CDR3 is TGTGCCAGCAGTTTATCTGGGGGGTACACTGAAGCTTTCTTT. Protein sequence: CASSLSGGYTEAFF. The chain combines TRBV27 with TRBJ1-1; possible D gene TRBD1, 5 bases. Germline loops: CDR1 MNHEY, CDR2 SMNVEV (reference sequence). Trimming cost V 0 bases and J 3 bases, with 8 bases left between them. CDR3 length: 14 amino acids.

This rearrangement joins TRBV6-1 to TRBJ2-7; D is unresolved. Per germline, CDR1 MNHNS and CDR2 SASEGT. Between the trimmed V and J ends, which lost 10 bases and 3 bases, there was a span of 19 bases. The CDR3 runs to 14 residues. CDR3 DNA: TGTGCCACCCTCCGACACGTAAAGGACTACGAGCAGTACTTC. Amino acids: CATLRHVKDYEQYF.

This chain uses TRBV28 with TRBJ1-2; 8 positions match TRBD1. Germline CDR1 MDHEN, CDR2 SYDVKM. The CDR3 sequence is 16 residues long. The J segment lost 1 base and the V segment lost 3 bases, leaving 7 bases of the junction unmatched. The CDR3 nucleotides are TGTGCCAGCAGTTTTGCCGGGACAGGAGTTAACTATGGCTACACCTTC. It codes for CASSFAGTGVNYGYTF.

This chain links TRBV28 with TRBJ2-7; D is unclear. The V end lost 7 bases, the J end lost 3 bases, and 10 bases lay between the germline ends. Germline lookup yields CDR1 MDHEN and CDR2 SYDVKM. The CDR3 runs to 12 residues. The chain's CDR3 is CASTDNLYEQYF. CDR3 bases: TGTGCCAGCACAGACAACCTCTACGAGCAGTACTTC.

This clone came up once. The chain employs TRBV29-1 and TRBJ1-1; 8 positions agree with TRBD1. There are 12 residues in the CDR3. Germline lookup yields CDR1 SQVTM and CDR2 ANQGSEA. J was trimmed by 5 bases and V by 6 bases; bases with no gene match: 5. For the CDR3, the DNA is TGCAGCGTCAATACAGGGGGGACTGAAGCTTTCTTT. Protein: CSVNTGGTEAFF. Looking up the rest from reference TRBV29-1 and TRBJ1-1 gives the full variable domain: SAVISQKPSRDICQRGTSLTIQCQVDSQVTMMFWYRQQPGQSLTLIATANQGSEATYESGFVIDKFPISRPNLTFSTLTVSNMSPEDSSIYLCSVNTGGTEAFFGQGTRLTVV.

V is TRBV10-3 and J is TRBJ1-5; D is possibly TRBD1 (6 bases). There are 15 residues in the CDR3. In germline, CDR1 is ENHRY, CDR2 SYGVKD. V lost 2 bases and J 4 bases, leaving 12 bases between the germline ends. The chain's CDR3 is CAISETGRANQPQHF. In DNA form, the CDR3 reads TGTGCCATCAGTGAGACAGGGAGGGCGAATCAGCCCCAGCATTTT.

About this clone itself: At one boundary the junction diverges from the germline segment, which might be a read error. The gene calls are TRBV5-6 and TRBJ2-3; 14 bases align to TRBD2. The V gene's germline CDR1 is SGHDT and CDR2 YYEEEE. The CDR3 covers 16 residues. The CDR3 reads CASSLGLAGAPDTQYF. CDR3 nucleotides: TGTGCCAGCAGTTTGGGACTAGCGGGGGCCCCGGATACGCAGTATTTT.

The V gene is TRBV4-1, the J gene TRBJ1-1, with D unresolved. The ends were cut back, 4 bases at V and 0 bases at J, with 12 bases in the middle. The CDR3 length is 15 residues. Germline V gene data show CDR1 as MGHRA and CDR2 as YSYEKL. CDR3 amino acids: CASSLWGEMNTEAFF. DNA for the CDR3: TGCGCCAGCAGCCTTTGGGGAGAGATGAACACTGAAGCTTTCTTT.

This chain connects TRBV4-2 to TRBJ2-1; 8 bases are a match to TRBD2. This CDR3 has 18 residues. Germline values: CDR1 LGHNA, CDR2 YNFKEQ. V lost 0 bases and J lost 0; bases outside the gene matches: 7. The CDR3: CASSQERRGRSSYNEQFF. The CDR3 region has the DNA TGTGCCAGCAGCCAAGAACGGCGCGGGAGGAGCTCCTACAATGAGCAGTTCTTC.

The CDR3 protein is CASSSMTGGSEKLFF. CDR3 DNA: TGTGCCAGCAGTTCCATGACAGGGGGAAGTGAAAAACTGTTTTTT. This rearrangement joins TRBV28 to TRBJ1-4; TRBD1 agrees at 9 bases. Germline values: CDR1 MDHEN, CDR2 SYDVKM. The CDR3 loop spans 15 amino acids. V trimming: 4 bases; J trimming: 7 bases; junction bases outside the gene matches: 7.

This chain connects TRBV4-2 to TRBJ2-2; no reliable D call. CDR3 size: 16 residues. V lost 0 bases to trimming and J lost 9 bases, with 17 bases between them. Germline V gene data show CDR1 as LGHNA and CDR2 as YNFKEQ. The CDR3 spells CASSQEYDPGVRELFF. CDR3 coding DNA: TGTGCCAGCAGCCAAGAGTATGACCCAGGTGTCCGGGAGCTGTTTTTT.

V gene TRBV5-1 combines with J gene TRBJ2-1; 15 bases align to TRBD2. Losses at the gene ends were 5 bases for V and 15 bases for J; bases not matched to a gene: 9. Germline lookup yields CDR1 SGHRS and CDR2 YFSETQ. The CDR3 runs to 14 residues. CDR3 sequence (DNA): TGCGCCAGCAGGTCGGGACTAGCGGGGGGACTACTGTTCTTC. Translating it yields CASRSGLAGGLLFF.

V is TRBV30 and J is TRBJ1-4, with D tentatively TRBD1 (5 bases). From germline, CDR1 is GTSNPN and CDR2 SVGIG (reference sequence). This CDR3 has 14 amino acids. With 3 bases removed from V and 4 bases from J, the gap between germline ends came to 12 bases. The CDR3 loop reads CAWRSGMGNEKLFF. CDR3 sequence (DNA): TGTGCCTGGAGATCAGGGATGGGTAATGAAAAACTGTTTTTT.

The chain is built from TRBV5-1 and TRBJ1-1; D unresolved. V was shortened by 4 bases and J by 2 bases, with 3 bases between the two germline ends. This CDR3 has 11 amino acids. Germline CDR1 and CDR2: SGHRS and YFSETQ. CDR3 in DNA: TGCGCCAGCAGCCTAAACACTGAAGCTTTCTTT. It codes for CASSLNTEAFF.